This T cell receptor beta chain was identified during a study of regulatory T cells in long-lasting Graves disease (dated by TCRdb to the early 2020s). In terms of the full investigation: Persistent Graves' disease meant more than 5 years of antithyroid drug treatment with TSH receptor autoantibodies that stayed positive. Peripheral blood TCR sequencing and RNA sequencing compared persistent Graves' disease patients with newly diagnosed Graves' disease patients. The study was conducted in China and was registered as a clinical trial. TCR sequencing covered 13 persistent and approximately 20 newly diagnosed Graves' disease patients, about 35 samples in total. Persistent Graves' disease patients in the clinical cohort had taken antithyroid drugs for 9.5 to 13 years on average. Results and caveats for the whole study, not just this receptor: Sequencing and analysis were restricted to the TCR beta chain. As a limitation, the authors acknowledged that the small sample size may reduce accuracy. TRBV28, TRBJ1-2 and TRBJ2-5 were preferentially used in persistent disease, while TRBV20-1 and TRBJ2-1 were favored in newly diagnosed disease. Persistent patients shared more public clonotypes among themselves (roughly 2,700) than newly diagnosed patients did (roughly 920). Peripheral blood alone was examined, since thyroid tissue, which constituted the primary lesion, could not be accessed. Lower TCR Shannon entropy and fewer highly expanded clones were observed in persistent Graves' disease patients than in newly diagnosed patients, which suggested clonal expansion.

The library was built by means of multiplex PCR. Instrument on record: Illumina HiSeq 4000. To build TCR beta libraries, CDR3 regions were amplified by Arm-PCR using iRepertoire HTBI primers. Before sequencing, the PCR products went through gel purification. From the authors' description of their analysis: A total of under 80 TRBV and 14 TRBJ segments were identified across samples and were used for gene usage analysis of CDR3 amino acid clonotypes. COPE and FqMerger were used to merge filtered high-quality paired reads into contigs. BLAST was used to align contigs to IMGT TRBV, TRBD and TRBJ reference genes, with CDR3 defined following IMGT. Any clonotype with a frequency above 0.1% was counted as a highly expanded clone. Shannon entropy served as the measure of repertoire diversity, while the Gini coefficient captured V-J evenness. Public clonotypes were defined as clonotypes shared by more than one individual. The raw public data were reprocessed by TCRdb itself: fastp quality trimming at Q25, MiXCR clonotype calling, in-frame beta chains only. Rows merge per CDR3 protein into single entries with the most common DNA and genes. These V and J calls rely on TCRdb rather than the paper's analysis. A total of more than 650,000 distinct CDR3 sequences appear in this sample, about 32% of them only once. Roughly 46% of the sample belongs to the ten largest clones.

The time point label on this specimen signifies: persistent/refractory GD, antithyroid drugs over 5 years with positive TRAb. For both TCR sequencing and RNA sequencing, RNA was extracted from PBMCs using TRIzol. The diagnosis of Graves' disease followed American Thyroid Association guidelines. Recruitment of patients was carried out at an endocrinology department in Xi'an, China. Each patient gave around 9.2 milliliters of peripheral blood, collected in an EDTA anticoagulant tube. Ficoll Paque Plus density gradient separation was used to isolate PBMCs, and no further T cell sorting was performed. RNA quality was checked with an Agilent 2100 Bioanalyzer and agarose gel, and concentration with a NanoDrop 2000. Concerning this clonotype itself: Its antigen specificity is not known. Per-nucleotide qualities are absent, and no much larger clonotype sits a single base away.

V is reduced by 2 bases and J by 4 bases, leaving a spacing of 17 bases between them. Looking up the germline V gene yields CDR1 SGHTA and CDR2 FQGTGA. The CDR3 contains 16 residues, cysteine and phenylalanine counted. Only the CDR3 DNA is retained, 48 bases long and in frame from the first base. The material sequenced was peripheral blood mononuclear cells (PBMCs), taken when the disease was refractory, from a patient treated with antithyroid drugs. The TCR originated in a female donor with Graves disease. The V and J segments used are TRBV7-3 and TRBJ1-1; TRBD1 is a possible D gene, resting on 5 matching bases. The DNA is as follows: TGTGCCAGCAGCTTATTAGGGGACTACTCCGGCACTGAAGCTTTCTTT. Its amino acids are CASSLLGDYSGTEAFF.